The 29 T cell receptor beta chains below were found in one sample sequenced in a study of cytomegalovirus exposure and HLA in healthy donors (TCRdb year 2017). The library was prepared using the immunoSEQ multiplex PCR assay. A mixture of 60 forward primers for TCR Vbeta segments and 13 reverse primers for TCR Jbeta segments was used in the multiplex PCR. TCRdb took over this immuneACCESS table, retaining in-frame rearrangements with V and J assigned. Such tables are incomplete; in checked studies, under half of the missing clones stem from an unresolved V gene, and the remainder is unexplained. Here the sample has under 100,000 clones; around 80% occur a single time. The ten largest account for roughly 7.7% of the sample. Sequenced input: PBMCs. Receptors were obtained from a human donor in good health.

By sample fraction, this clone is medium-sized. This rearrangement joins TRBV15 to TRBJ1-1; D call uncertain. This CDR3 spans 14 amino acids. Germline V gene data show CDR1 as LNHNV and CDR2 as YYDKDF (reference sequence). The germline V and J ends were trimmed by 0 bases and 5 bases, with 10 bases remaining between them. The CDR3 here is CATSRDFAGTEAFF. In DNA form, the CDR3 reads TGTGCCACCAGCAGAGATTTTGCGGGGACTGAAGCTTTCTTT.

This chain connects TRBV5-1 to TRBJ2-1, with a possible D match to TRBD2 (6 bases). Trimming cost V 0 bases and J 5 bases, with 12 bases left between them. CDR3 length equals 15 residues. CDR1 is SGHRS, CDR2 YFSETQ, per germline. The CDR3, as DNA: TGCGCCAGCAGCTTGGCCGGTAGCGGACACAATGAGCAGTTCTTC. Amino acids: CASSLAGSGHNEQFF.

The chain combines TRBV28 with TRBJ1-1; D perhaps matches TRBD1 (5 bases). V lost 5 bases and J 4 bases, leaving 17 bases between the germline ends. The CDR3 loop spans 15 amino acids. Per germline, CDR1 MDHEN and CDR2 SYDVKM. The CDR3 sequence: CASSNGGARSTEAFF. The DNA for the CDR3 is TGTGCCAGCAGTAATGGAGGGGCGCGGAGCACTGAAGCTTTCTTT.

This rearrangement joins TRBV5-1 to TRBJ2-3, with 7 bases fitting TRBD2. J lost 2 bases, V lost 4 bases, and 19 bases had no gene match. CDR1 SGHRS and CDR2 YFSETQ come from the germline V gene. The CDR3 totals 19 residues. CDR3 residues: CASSLSPSGLAFLTDTQYF. In DNA, the CDR3 is TGCGCCAGCAGCCTAAGTCCTAGCGGCCTAGCCTTTCTCACAGATACGCAGTATTTT.

The chain recombines TRBV19 with TRBJ1-2; TRBD1 might be the D (6 bases). CDR1 and CDR2 from the germline V gene are LNHDA and SQIVND (reference sequence). Between the trimmed V and J ends, which lost 1 base and 4 bases, there was a span of 10 bases. The CDR3 totals 14 residues. The CDR3 DNA is TGTGCCAGTAGTATAGGACAGGTGGCCTATGGCTACACCTTC. Amino acids: CASSIGQVAYGYTF.

The gene calls are TRBV2 and TRBJ2-3; the D gene is possibly TRBD2 (5 bases). The germline CDR1 and CDR2 sequences are SNHLY and FYNNEI. The ends were cut back, 4 bases at V and 0 bases at J, with 8 bases in the middle. The CDR3 consists of 14 residues. The CDR3 region is CASSVRESTDTQYF. CDR3 in DNA: TGTGCCAGCAGTGTACGGGAAAGCACAGATACGCAGTATTTT. Variable domain in full (rest from reference TRBV2 and TRBJ2-3): EPEVTQTPSHQVTQMGQEVILRCVPISNHLYFYWYRQILGQKVEFLVSFYNNEISEKSEIFDDQFSVERPDGSNFTLKIRSTKLEDSAMYFCASSVRESTDTQYFGPGTRLTVL.

The chain is built from TRBV2 and TRBJ1-1; the match to TRBD1 covers 9 bases. Trimming took 7 bases from V and 1 from J; bases not matched to a gene: 19. The CDR3 spans 19 residues. Germline lookup yields CDR1 SNHLY and CDR2 FYNNEI. The CDR3 protein is CASTEGQGKVLVGNTEAFF. For the CDR3, the DNA is TGTGCCAGCACCGAGGGACAGGGAAAAGTTTTGGTGGGGAACACTGAAGCTTTCTTT.

The V call is TRBV27, the J call TRBJ2-1; unclear D gene. This CDR3 spans 12 amino acids. Germline V gives CDR1 MNHEY, CDR2 SMNVEV (reference sequence). V lost 3 bases and J 6 bases, leaving 6 bases between the germline ends. CDR3 sequence reads: CASSFPGNEQFF. Here the CDR3 DNA reads TGTGCCAGCAGTTTCCCCGGCAATGAGCAGTTCTTC.

There are a few counts of this clone. The chain recombines TRBV27 with TRBJ2-3; a possible D gene is TRBD2 (5 bases). Trimming cost V 2 bases and J 1 base, with 10 bases left between them. The CDR3 is 15 residues long. Germline V gene lookup returns CDR1 MNHEY and CDR2 SMNVEV (reference sequence). The CDR3 reads CASSLNSARTDTQYF. CDR3 bases: TGTGCCAGCAGTTTAAATAGCGCCCGCACAGATACGCAGTATTTT.

The chain couples TRBV27 to TRBJ1-6; 8 nucleotides line up with TRBD1. Germline lookup yields CDR1 MNHEY and CDR2 SMNVEV (reference sequence). V lost 5 bases to trimming and J lost 3 bases; unmatched junction nucleotides: 15. The CDR3 runs 19 residues. DNA of the CDR3: TGTGCCAGCAGTCCGACCTCCGACAGGGGCTTCGACTATAATTCACCCCTCCACTTT. It yields the protein CASSPTSDRGFDYNSPLHF.

This chain links TRBV14 with TRBJ2-3; TRBD2 is a possible D gene (5 bases). The V end lost 5 bases, the J end lost 2 bases, and 14 bases lay between the germline ends. This CDR3 spans 15 amino acids. Germline V gene data show CDR1 as SGHDN and CDR2 as FVKESK. The CDR3: CASSSGNFNTDTQYF. CDR3 DNA sequence: TGTGCCAGCAGCTCCGGGAACTTCAACACAGATACGCAGTATTTT.

This clone turned up a few times. The chain combines TRBV6-5 with TRBJ2-7, with D unclear. Deletions cut 6 bases from V and 0 bases from J, with 3 bases between. CDR3 length: 11 amino acids. Germline values: CDR1 MNHEY, CDR2 SVGAGI. CDR3 region: CASRSSYEQYF. The CDR3 nucleotides read TGTGCCAGCAGGAGCTCCTACGAGCAGTACTTC.

The chain has TRBV5-1 and TRBJ2-2; D perhaps matches TRBD2 (5 bases). Trimming took 6 bases from V and 6 from J, leaving 9 bases between them. From germline, CDR1 is SGHRS and CDR2 YFSETQ. This CDR3 has 12 amino acids. CDR3 bases: TGCGCCAGCAAGGGAGCTCCCGGGGAGCTGTTTTTT. This translates into CASKGAPGELFF.

The rearrangement joins TRBV2 to TRBJ2-1; unclear D gene. From germline, CDR1 is SNHLY and CDR2 FYNNEI. Trimming took off 6 bases at V and 0 bases at J, with 15 bases between the two ends. The CDR3 extends over 16 amino acids. The CDR3 spells CASRHSSGSSYNEQFF. The CDR3 nucleotides read TGTGCCAGCAGACACTCCTCGGGTAGCTCCTACAATGAGCAGTTCTTC.

The chain joins TRBV18 to TRBJ2-1; 13 nucleotides agree with TRBD2. This CDR3 has 15 amino acids. The V and J ends lost 6 bases and 9 bases, in that order; junction bases with no gene match: 8. Germline V lookup: CDR1 KGHSH, CDR2 LQKENI. The CDR3 sequence is CASSTGTSGMGEQFF. DNA for the CDR3: TGTGCCAGCTCTACCGGGACTAGCGGGATGGGTGAGCAGTTCTTC.

The CDR3: CASSNRGERNEQFF. CDR3 coding DNA: TGTGCCAGCAGCAACAGGGGAGAGCGGAATGAGCAGTTCTTC. The chain is built from TRBV7-2 and TRBJ2-1; 7 bases match TRBD1. V shed 5 bases and J 7 bases; nucleotides not matched to a gene: 8. This CDR3 has 14 amino acids. Germline-derived CDR1 and CDR2 are SGHTA and FQGNSA.

V usage is TRBV18 and J usage is TRBJ2-7; D may be TRBD1 (5 bases). The CDR3 contains 14 residues. Germline V gene data show CDR1 as KGHSH and CDR2 as LQKENI. The V end lost 2 bases, the J end lost 4 bases, and 12 bases lay between the germline ends. The CDR3: CASSPANQGYEQYF. The CDR3 DNA reads as TGTGCCAGCTCACCAGCGAATCAGGGTTACGAGCAGTACTTC. Variable domain in full (rest from reference TRBV18 and TRBJ2-7): NAGVMQNPRHLVRRRGQEARLRCSPMKGHSHVYWYRQLPEEGLKFMVYLQKENIIDESGMPKERFSAEFPKEGPSILRIQQVVRGDSAAYFCASSPANQGYEQYFGPGTRLTVT.

The chain couples TRBV5-1 to TRBJ2-5; TRBD1 matches at 9 bases. The CDR3 extends over 14 amino acids. V was clipped by 4 bases and J by 5 bases; unmatched bases: 6. Germline loops: CDR1 SGHRS, CDR2 YFSETQ. The CDR3, as DNA: TGCGCCAGCAGCGGAAGACAGGGGGGGGAGACCCAGTACTTC. Amino acids: CASSGRQGGETQYF.

This clone came up once. This sequence joins TRBV30 and TRBJ1-2; 7 nucleotides match TRBD1. With 2 bases clipped from V and 1 base from J, the junction kept 7 bases outside the gene matches. The germline gives CDR1 GTSNPN, CDR2 SVGIG (reference sequence). The CDR3 extends over 15 amino acids. The CDR3 is CAWSQRQGLNYGYTF. In nucleotides, the CDR3 is TGTGCCTGGAGTCAACGACAGGGTCTTAACTATGGCTACACCTTC.

This chain uses TRBV4-3 with TRBJ2-2; possibly TRBD2 for D (6 bases). Looked up from germline, CDR1 is LGHNA and CDR2 is YSLEER. The CDR3 is made up of 16 amino acids. Trimming pared 0 bases from V and 5 bases from J, leaving 13 bases between. CDR3 region: CASSQELGSYTGELFF. Here the CDR3 DNA reads TGCGCCAGCAGCCAAGAGCTCGGGAGCTATACCGGGGAGCTGTTTTTT.

This chain uses TRBV10-2 with TRBJ2-7; D possibly corresponds to TRBD2 (7 bases). This CDR3 has 12 amino acids. V was shortened by 7 bases and J by 7 bases, with 14 bases between the two germline ends. Per the germline V gene, CDR1 is WSHSY and CDR2 is SAAADI. CDR3 sequence reads: CASKLGGEEQYF. CDR3 nucleotides: TGCGCCAGCAAATTAGGGGGGGAAGAGCAGTACTTC.

This clone appeared a few times. This chain joins TRBV2 and TRBJ2-7; D is undetermined. Trimming stripped 8 bases from V and 3 bases from J, with 8 bases between. This CDR3 is built from 11 residues. The germline CDR1 and CDR2 sequences are SNHLY and FYNNEI. The DNA of the CDR3 is TGTGCCAGCCGTCGTCTCTACGAGCAGTACTTC. Translating it yields CASRRLYEQYF.

The chain joins TRBV5-4 to TRBJ2-2; 7 bases match TRBD1. The CDR3 is 14 residues long. CDR1 and CDR2 from the germline V gene are SGHNT and YYREEE (reference sequence). V lost 5 bases to trimming and J lost 7 bases; unmatched junction nucleotides: 8. Here the CDR3 reads CASSRQGKSGELFF. In DNA, the CDR3 is TGTGCCAGCAGTCGACAGGGAAAAAGCGGGGAGCTGTTTTTT.

The V call is TRBV2, the J call TRBJ2-1; D not resolved. V dropped 7 bases and J dropped 4 bases, with 14 bases sitting between them. This CDR3 comprises 14 residues. CDR1 and CDR2 from the germline V gene are SNHLY and FYNNEI. The DNA of the CDR3 is TGTGCCAGCAATCCAACCCAGGCGTACAATGAGCAGTTCTTC. It translates to CASNPTQAYNEQFF. Full variable domain (outside the CDR3, taken from reference TRBV2 and TRBJ2-1): EPEVTQTPSHQVTQMGQEVILRCVPISNHLYFYWYRQILGQKVEFLVSFYNNEISEKSEIFDDQFSVERPDGSNFTLKIRSTKLEDSAMYFCASNPTQAYNEQFFGPGTRLTVL.

The V call is TRBV5-4, the J call TRBJ1-1, with 11 bases fitting TRBD1. Trimming cost V 3 bases and J 4 bases; bases outside gene matches: 2. Looked up from germline, CDR1 is SGHNT and CDR2 is YYREEE (reference sequence). The CDR3 length is 14 residues. DNA for the CDR3: TGTGCCAGCAGCTCGGGACAGGGGGGCACTGAAGCTTTCTTT. Translating gives CASSSGQGGTEAFF.

The chain couples TRBV15 to TRBJ2-5; TRBD2 might be the D (6 bases). Trimming took off 0 bases at V and 5 bases at J, with 16 bases between the two ends. The CDR3 covers 16 residues. From germline, CDR1 is LNHNV and CDR2 YYDKDF (reference sequence). The CDR3 here is CATSRDRIPSVETQYF. CDR3 DNA sequence: TGTGCCACCAGCAGAGATCGGATTCCTAGCGTCGAGACCCAGTACTTC.

The chain is built from TRBV13 and TRBJ2-2, with D perhaps TRBD1 (6 bases). With 3 bases removed from V and 8 bases from J, the gap between germline ends came to 13 bases. Germline V gene sequence: CDR1 PRHDT, CDR2 FYEKMQ (reference sequence). This CDR3 has 14 amino acids. CDR3 protein: CASSFTGMSGELFF. CDR3 sequence (DNA): TGTGCCAGCAGCTTCACAGGGATGTCAGGGGAGCTGTTTTTT.

The chain combines TRBV10-3 with TRBJ1-4; D call uncertain. V lost 3 bases to trimming and J lost 1 base, with 12 bases between them. Germline assignment: CDR1 ENHRY and CDR2 SYGVKD. The CDR3 sequence is 16 residues long. CDR3 loop: CAISENRGRTNEKLFF. CDR3 DNA: TGTGCCATCAGTGAAAACCGCGGCAGAACTAATGAAAAACTGTTTTTT.

The chain links TRBV6-4 to TRBJ2-3; 16 bases are shared with TRBD2. CDR3 length equals 16 residues. The germline V gene has CDR1 MRHNA and CDR2 SNTAGT. J gave up 6 bases and V 6 bases, and 6 bases lay outside the gene matches. In DNA, the CDR3 is TGTGCCAGCAGCACCGGGACTAGCGGGGGGGCGGATACGCAGTATTTT. The encoded protein is CASSTGTSGGADTQYF.